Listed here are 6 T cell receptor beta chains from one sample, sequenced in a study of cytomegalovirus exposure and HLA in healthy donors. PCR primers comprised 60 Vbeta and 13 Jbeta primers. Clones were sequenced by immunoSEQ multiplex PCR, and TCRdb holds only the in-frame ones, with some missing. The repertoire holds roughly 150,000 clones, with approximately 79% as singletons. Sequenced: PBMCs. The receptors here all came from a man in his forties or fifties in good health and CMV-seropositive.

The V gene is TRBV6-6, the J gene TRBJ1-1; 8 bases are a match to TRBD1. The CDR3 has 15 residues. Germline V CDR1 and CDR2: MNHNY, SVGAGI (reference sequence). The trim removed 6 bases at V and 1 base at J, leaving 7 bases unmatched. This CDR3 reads CASRPPGTGNTEAFF. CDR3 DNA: TGTGCCAGCAGGCCTCCCGGGACAGGGAACACTGAAGCTTTCTTT.

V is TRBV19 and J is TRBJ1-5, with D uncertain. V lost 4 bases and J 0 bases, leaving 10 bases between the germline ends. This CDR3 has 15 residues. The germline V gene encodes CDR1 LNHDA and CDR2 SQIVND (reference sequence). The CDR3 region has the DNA TGTGCCAGTAGTAGAGGTGGTTTTAGCAATCAGCCCCAGCATTTT. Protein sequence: CASSRGGFSNQPQHF.

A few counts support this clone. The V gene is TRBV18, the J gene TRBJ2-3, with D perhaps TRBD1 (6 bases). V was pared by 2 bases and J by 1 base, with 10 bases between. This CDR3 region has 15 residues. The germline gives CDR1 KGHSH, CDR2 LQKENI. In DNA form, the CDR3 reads TGTGCCAGCTCACCAAGGGCAGGGGGCACAGATACGCAGTATTTT. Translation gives CASSPRAGGTDTQYF.

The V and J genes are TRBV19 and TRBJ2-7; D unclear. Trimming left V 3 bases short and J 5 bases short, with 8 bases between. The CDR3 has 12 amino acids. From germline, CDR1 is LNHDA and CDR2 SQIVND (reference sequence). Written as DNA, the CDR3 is TGTGCCAGTAGTATTTCGACAAACGAGCAGTACTTC. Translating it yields CASSISTNEQYF.

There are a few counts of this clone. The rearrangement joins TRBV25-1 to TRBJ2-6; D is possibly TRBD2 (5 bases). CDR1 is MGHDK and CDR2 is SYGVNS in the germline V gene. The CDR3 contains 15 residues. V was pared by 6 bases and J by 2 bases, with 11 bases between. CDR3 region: CASSPGGTGANVLTF. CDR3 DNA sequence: TGTGCCAGCAGCCCTGGAGGCACTGGGGCCAACGTCCTGACTTTC.

CDR3 region: CASSLVGAGQRYEQYF. The CDR3 coding sequence is TGTGCCAGCAGCTTGGTTGGGGCAGGACAGAGGTACGAGCAGTACTTC. The V gene is TRBV5-6, the J gene TRBJ2-7, with a weak D call TRBD1 (6 bases). This CDR3 region has 16 residues. Germline assignment: CDR1 SGHDT and CDR2 YYEEEE. The germline V and J ends were trimmed by 0 bases and 4 bases, with 17 bases remaining between them.